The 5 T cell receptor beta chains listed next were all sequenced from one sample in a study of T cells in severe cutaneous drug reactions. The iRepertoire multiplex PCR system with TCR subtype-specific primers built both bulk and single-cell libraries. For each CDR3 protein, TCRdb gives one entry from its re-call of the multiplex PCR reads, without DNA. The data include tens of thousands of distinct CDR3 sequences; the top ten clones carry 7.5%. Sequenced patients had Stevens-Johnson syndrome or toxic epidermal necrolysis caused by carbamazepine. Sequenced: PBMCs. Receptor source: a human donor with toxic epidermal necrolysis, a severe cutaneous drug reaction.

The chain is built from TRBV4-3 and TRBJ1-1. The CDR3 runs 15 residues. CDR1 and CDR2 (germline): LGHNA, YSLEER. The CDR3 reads CASSQDLYGSTEAFF.

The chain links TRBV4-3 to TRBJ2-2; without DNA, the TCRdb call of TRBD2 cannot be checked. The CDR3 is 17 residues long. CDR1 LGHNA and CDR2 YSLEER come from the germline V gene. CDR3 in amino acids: CASSQDLRGADTGELFF.

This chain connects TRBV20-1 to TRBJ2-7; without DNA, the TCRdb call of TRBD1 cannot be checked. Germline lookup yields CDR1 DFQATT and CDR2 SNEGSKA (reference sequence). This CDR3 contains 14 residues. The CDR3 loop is CSARDYQGFHEQYF.

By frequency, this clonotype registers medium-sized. CDR3 in amino acids: CASSVYGETYNEQFF. V gene TRBV9 combines with J gene TRBJ2-1. Per germline, CDR1 SGDLS and CDR2 YYNGEE. The CDR3 consists of 15 residues. Based on the CDR3 plus reference TRBV9 and TRBJ2-1, the full variable domain is DSGVTQTPKHLITATGQRVTLRCSPRSGDLSVYWYQQSLDQGLQFLIQYYNGEERAKGNILERFSAQQFPDLHSELNLSSLELGDSALYFCASSVYGETYNEQFFGPGTRLTVL.

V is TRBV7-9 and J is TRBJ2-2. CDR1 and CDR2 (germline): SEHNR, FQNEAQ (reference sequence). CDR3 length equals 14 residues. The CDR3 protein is CASSPLSGTGELFF.